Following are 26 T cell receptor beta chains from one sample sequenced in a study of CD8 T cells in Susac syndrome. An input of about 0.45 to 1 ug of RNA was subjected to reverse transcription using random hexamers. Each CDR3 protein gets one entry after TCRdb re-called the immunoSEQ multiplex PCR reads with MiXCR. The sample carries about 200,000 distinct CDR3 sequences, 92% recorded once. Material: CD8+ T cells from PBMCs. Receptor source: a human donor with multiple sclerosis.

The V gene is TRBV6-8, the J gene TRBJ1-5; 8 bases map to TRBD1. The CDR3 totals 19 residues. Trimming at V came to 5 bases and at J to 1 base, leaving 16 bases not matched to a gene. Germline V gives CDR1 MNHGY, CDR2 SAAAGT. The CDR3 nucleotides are TGTGCCAGCAGTCCCATCGGACAGGGCCAGGTTAGGAGCAATCAGCCCCAGCATTTT. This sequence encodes CASSPIGQGQVRSNQPQHF.

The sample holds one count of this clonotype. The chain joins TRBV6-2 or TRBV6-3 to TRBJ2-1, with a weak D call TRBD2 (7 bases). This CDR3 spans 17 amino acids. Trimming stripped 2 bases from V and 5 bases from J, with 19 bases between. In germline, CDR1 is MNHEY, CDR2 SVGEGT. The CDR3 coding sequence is TGTGCCAGCAGTTACCCCAGAGGCGAGCGGGACAACAATGAGCAGTTCTTC. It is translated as CASSYPRGERDNNEQFF.

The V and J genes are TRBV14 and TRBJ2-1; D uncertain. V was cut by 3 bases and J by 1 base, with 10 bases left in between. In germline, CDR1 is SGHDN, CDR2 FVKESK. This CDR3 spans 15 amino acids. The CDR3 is CASSQFSQSYNEQFF. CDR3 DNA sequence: TGTGCCAGCAGCCAGTTTAGTCAGTCCTACAATGAGCAGTTCTTC.

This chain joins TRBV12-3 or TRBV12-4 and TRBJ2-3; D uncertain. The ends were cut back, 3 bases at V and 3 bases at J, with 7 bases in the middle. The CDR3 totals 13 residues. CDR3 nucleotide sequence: TGTGCCAGCAGTTTGATAGGAACAGATACGCAGTATTTT. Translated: CASSLIGTDTQYF.

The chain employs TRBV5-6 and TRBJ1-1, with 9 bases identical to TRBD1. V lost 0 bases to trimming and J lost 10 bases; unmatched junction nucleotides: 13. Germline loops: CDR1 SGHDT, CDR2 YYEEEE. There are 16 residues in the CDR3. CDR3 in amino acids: CASSLGVITGTGRAFF. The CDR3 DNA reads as TGTGCCAGCAGCTTGGGAGTCATAACAGGGACAGGGAGAGCTTTCTTT.

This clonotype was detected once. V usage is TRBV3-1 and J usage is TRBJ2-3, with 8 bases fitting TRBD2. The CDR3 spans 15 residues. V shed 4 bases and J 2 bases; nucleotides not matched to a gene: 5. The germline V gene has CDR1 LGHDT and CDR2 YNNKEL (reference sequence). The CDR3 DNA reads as TGTGCCAGCAGCCCGGAAGCGGGGGCCACAGATACGCAGTATTTT. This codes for CASSPEAGATDTQYF.

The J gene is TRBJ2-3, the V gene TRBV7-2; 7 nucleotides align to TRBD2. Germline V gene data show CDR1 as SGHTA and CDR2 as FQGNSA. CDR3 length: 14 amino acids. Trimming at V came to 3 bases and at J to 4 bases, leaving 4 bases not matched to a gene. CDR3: CASSLRAGPDTQYF. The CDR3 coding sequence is TGTGCCAGCAGCTTGAGAGCGGGACCAGATACGCAGTATTTT.

CDR3 DNA sequence: TGTGCCAGCAGCCCGATACAGGGGGTAGACACTGAAGCTTTCTTT. Translating gives CASSPIQGVDTEAFF. The chain has TRBV3-1 and TRBJ1-1, with 8 bases aligning to TRBD1. This CDR3 is built from 15 residues. Germline values: CDR1 LGHDT, CDR2 YNNKEL (reference sequence). The V and J ends lost 4 bases and 3 bases, in that order; junction bases with no gene match: 7.

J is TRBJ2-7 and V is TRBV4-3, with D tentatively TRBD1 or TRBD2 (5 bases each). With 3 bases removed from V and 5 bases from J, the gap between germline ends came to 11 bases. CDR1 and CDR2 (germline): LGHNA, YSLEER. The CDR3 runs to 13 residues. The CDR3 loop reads CASSHSEGNEQYF. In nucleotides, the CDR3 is TGCGCCAGCAGCCACTCTGAGGGGAACGAGCAGTACTTC.

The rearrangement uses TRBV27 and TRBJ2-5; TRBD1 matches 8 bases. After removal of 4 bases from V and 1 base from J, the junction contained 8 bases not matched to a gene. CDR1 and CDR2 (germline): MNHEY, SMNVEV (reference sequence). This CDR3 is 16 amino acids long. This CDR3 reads CASSSWTGTSQETQYF. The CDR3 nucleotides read TGTGCCAGCAGTTCCTGGACAGGGACTTCCCAAGAGACCCAGTACTTC.

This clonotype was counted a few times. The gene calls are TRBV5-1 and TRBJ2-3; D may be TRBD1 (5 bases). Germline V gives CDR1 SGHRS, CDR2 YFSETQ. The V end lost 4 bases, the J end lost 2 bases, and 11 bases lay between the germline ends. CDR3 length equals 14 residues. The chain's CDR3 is CASSPLTDTDTQYF. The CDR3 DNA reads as TGCGCCAGCAGCCCTCTGACAGACACAGATACGCAGTATTTT.

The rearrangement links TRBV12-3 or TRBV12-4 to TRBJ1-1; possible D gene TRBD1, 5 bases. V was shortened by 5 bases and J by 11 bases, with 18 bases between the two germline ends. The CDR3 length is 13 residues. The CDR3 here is CASSIGTPRNAFF. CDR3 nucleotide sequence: TGTGCCAGCAGTATCGGGACTCCCAGGAATGCTTTCTTT.

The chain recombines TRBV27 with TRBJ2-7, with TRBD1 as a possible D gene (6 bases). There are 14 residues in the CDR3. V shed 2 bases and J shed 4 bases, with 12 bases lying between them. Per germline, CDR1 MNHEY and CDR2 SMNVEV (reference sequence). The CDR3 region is CASSLGTNNYEQYF. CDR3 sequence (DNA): TGTGCCAGCAGTTTAGGGACAAATAATTACGAGCAGTACTTC.

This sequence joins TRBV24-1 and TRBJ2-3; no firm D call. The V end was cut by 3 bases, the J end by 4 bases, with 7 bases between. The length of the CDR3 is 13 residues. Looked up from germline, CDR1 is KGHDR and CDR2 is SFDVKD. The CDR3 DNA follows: TGTGCCACCAGTGATGATGGGGCAGATACGCAGTATTTT. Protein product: CATSDDGADTQYF.

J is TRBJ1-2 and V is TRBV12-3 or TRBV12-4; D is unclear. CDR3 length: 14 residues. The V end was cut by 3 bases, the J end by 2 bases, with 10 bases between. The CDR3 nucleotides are TGTGCCAGCAGTTTTACCTCGGAAAACTATGGCTACACCTTC. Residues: CASSFTSENYGYTF.

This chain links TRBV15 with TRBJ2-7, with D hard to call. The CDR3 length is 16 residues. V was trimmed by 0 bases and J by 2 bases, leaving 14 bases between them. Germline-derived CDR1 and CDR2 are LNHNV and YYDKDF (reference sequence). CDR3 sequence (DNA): TGTGCCACCAGCAGAGAGCTAAATCCAAAACCCTACGAGCAGTACTTC. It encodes CATSRELNPKPYEQYF.

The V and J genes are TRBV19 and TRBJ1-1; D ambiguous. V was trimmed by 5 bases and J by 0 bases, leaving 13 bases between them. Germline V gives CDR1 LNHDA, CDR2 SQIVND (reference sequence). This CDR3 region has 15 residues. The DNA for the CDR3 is TGTGCCAGTAGTCCAACGGCGGGCCTGAACACTGAAGCTTTCTTT. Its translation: CASSPTAGLNTEAFF.

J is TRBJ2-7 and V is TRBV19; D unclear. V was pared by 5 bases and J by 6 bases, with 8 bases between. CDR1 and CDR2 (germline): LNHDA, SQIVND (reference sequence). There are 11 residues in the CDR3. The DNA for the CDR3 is TGTGCCAGTAGTCACATCGGCGAGCAGTACTTC. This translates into CASSHIGEQYF.

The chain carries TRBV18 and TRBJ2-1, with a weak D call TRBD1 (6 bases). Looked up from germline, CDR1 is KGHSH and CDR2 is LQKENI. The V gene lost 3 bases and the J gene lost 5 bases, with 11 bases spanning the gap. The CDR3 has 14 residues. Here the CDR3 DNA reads TGTGCCAGCTCACCGCTCGACAGGAACAATGAGCAGTTCTTC. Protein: CASSPLDRNNEQFF.

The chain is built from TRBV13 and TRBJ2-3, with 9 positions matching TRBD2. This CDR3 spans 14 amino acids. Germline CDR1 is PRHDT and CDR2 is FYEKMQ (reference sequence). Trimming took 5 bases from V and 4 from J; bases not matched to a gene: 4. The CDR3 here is CASSTRTSADTQYF. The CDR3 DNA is TGTGCCAGCAGCACCAGGACTAGCGCAGATACGCAGTATTTT. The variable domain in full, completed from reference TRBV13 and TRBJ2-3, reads AAGVIQSPRHLIKEKRETATLKCYPIPRHDTVYWYQQGPGQDPQFLISFYEKMQSDKGSIPDRFSAQQFSDYHSELNMSSLELGDSALYFCASSTRTSADTQYFGPGTRLTVL.

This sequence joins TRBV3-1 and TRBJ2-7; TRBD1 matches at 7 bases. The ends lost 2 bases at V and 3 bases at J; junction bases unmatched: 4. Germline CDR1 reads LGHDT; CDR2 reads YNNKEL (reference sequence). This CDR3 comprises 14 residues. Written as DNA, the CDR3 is TGTGCCAGCAGCCAACTAGACAGGGTCTACGAGCAGTACTTC. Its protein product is CASSQLDRVYEQYF.

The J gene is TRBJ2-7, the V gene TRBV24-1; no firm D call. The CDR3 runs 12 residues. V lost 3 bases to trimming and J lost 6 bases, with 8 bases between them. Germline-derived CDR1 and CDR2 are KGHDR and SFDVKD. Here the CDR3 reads CATSDLGPEQYF. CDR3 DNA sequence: TGTGCCACCAGTGATCTGGGTCCCGAGCAGTACTTC.

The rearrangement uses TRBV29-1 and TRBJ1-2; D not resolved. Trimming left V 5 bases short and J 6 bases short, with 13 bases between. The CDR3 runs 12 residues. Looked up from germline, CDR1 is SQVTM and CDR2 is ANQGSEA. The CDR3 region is CSVKAERHGYTF. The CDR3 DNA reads TGCAGCGTTAAGGCGGAGAGGCATGGCTACACCTTC.

The CDR3 is CASSLSGARGGETQYF. The CDR3 DNA reads as TGTGCCAGCAGTTTATCCGGGGCCCGGGGGGGAGAGACCCAGTACTTC. V gene TRBV27 combines with J gene TRBJ2-5, with TRBD2 identical over 8 bases. V gave up 0 bases and J gave up 4 bases; unmatched junction bases: 7. Germline V gene data show CDR1 as MNHEY and CDR2 as SMNVEV (reference sequence). This CDR3 has 16 amino acids.

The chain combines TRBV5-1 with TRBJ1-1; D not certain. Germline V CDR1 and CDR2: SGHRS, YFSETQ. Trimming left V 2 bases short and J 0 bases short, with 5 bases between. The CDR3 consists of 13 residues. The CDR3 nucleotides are TGCGCCAGCAGCTTCAGGATGAACACTGAAGCTTTCTTT. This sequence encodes CASSFRMNTEAFF.

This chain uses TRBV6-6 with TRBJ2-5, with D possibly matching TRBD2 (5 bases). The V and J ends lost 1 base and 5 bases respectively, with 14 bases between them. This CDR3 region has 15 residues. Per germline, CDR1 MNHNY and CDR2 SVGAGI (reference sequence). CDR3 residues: CASSYLRVLAETQYF. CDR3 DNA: TGTGCCAGCAGTTACTTGCGGGTTTTGGCGGAGACCCAGTACTTC.